The clone carrying this T cell receptor (beta chain) was counted only a few times. Antigen: not known. The data stem from a study of CD8 T cells in ankylosing spondylitis. Findings and limits, study-wide: For ankylosing spondylitis blood, a TCR beta motif of about eight highly homologous variants appeared characteristic. Disease-associated clones were reportedly significantly overrepresented in matched ankylosing spondylitis synovial fluid.

Germline CDR1 and CDR2: SQVTM and ANQGSEA. V dropped 0 bases and J dropped 2 bases, with 14 bases sitting between them. The CDR3 has 16 amino acids. Generation of TCR beta libraries employed quantitative 5'-RACE incorporating molecular barcodes. TCRdb reprocessed the 5' RACE reads with MiXCR, giving one entry per CDR3 protein. The sample records under 300,000 distinct CDR3 sequences, roughly 18% being singletons. The rearrangement joins TRBV29-1 to TRBJ1-3; D unclear. The clonotype originates from a male donor with ankylosing spondylitis or in good health (not recorded which). Material: blood, either unsorted or a sorted T cell fraction (not recorded which). CDR3 residues: CSVEDVGLPPGNTIYF. CDR3 bases: TGCAGCGTTGAAGATGTTGGGCTACCCCCTGGAAACACCATATATTTT.